This T cell receptor (beta chain) originates from a study of response to subunit inactivated influenza vaccine. Comment on this clonotype: Its antigen is not known.

Study-wide points: After each seasonal influenza vaccination, few new T cells are recruited, the authors suggested.

The V segment lost 2 bases and the J segment 1 base; nucleotides outside the gene matches: 4. CDR3 length: 15 amino acids. CDR1 SNHLY and CDR2 FYNNEI come from the germline V gene. TCRdb used MiXCR to reprocess the RT-PCR reads, holding one entry per CDR3 protein. The top ten clones hold around 10% of a sample with about 610,000 distinct CDR3 sequences, 13% to 15% of them seen once. The starting material was PBMCs from blood, obtained 12 days after vaccination. The sequence was obtained from a man aged 45-65 years who received an inactivated influenza vaccine. This chain connects TRBV2 to TRBJ1-2; 7 positions match TRBD1. The CDR3 DNA reads TGTGCCAGCAGTGAACAGGGGGGGGATAACTATGGCTACACCTTC. It translates to CASSEQGGDNYGYTF.